A selection of T cell receptor beta chains follows, all from one sample in a study of blood T cell repertoires in COVID-19. The assay was immunoSEQ multiplex PCR, and TCRdb's table has in-frame clones only and misses some. The repertoire consists of approximately 140,000 clones, with approximately 86% occurring once and the leading ten covering 2% to 2.5%. The sequencing input was PBMCs or T cells enriched from blood (not recorded which). Every receptor here comes from a woman aged 45-60 years who had recovered from COVID-19. Each CDR3 is given with its conserved first and last residue. Each record gives: clone size, D gene, J gene, V gene, CDR3 protein, CDR3 DNA. A D gene is named only where the DNA matches it firmly. For some rows the clone size is stated as once, few or many, or as a class when expanded; others skip it.

NA NA TRBJ1-1 TRBV7-9 CASSFERGGAEAFF TGTGCCAGCAGCTTCGAAAGGGGAGGCGCTGAAGCTTTCTTT
NA NA TRBJ1-2 TRBV6-5 CASREGYGYTF TGTGCCAGCCGGGAGGGCTATGGCTACACCTTC
NA NA TRBJ2-7 TRBV7-9 CASSHRLGALSYEQYF TGTGCCAGCAGCCATCGTCTGGGGGCCCTCTCCTACGAGCAGTACTTC
NA NA TRBJ2-3 TRBV12-5 CASGNRDFSHTDTQYF TGTGCTAGTGGCAACCGGGACTTTTCTCACACAGATACGCAGTATTTT
NA TRBD2 TRBJ2-2 TRBV11-2 CASSSPGRDTGELFF TGTGCCAGCAGCTCCCCGGGGAGGGACACCGGGGAGCTGTTTTTT
NA NA TRBJ2-7 TRBV6-5 CASSYSPLTYEQYF TGTGCCAGCAGTTACTCCCCACTAACCTACGAGCAGTACTTC
NA TRBD1 TRBJ2-7 TRBV19 CASSAPPGTGGSRYEQYF TGTGCCAGTAGCGCCCCCCCCGGGACAGGGGGATCTCGGTACGAGCAGTACTTC
NA NA TRBJ1-6 TRBV27 CASKGDRSSYNSPLHF TGTGCCAGCAAGGGCGACAGGAGCTCCTATAATTCACCCCTCCACTTT
once NA TRBJ2-7 TRBV7-9 CASSLEAGPYEQYF TGTGCCAGCAGCTTAGAGGCAGGGCCCTACGAGCAGTACTTC
NA NA TRBJ2-1 TRBV3-1/TRBV3-2 CASRASEAYNEQFF TGTGCCAGCAGGGCTAGCGAGGCCTACAATGAGCAGTTCTTC
NA NA TRBJ1-2 TRBV11-2 CASSLGGQNYGYTF TGTGCCAGCAGCTTAGGTGGACAGAACTATGGCTACACCTTC
NA NA TRBJ1-5 TRBV2 CASQGQRGDQPQHF TGTGCCAGCCAAGGACAGAGAGGCGATCAGCCCCAGCATTTT
NA NA TRBJ1-4 TRBV5-4 CASSRDPGNEKLFF TGTGCCAGCAGCCGAGACCCCGGGAATGAAAAACTGTTTTTT
once TRBD1 TRBJ1-4 TRBV18 CASSPNPGGKEKLFF TGTGCCAGCTCACCAAACCCAGGGGGCAAAGAAAAACTGTTTTTT
NA NA TRBJ2-2 TRBV5-4 CASSLDPGYTGELFF TGTGCCAGCAGCTTGGACCCAGGGTACACCGGGGAGCTGTTTTTT
NA NA TRBJ2-5 TRBV9 CASSPRREPGETQYF TGTGCCAGCAGCCCCCGGAGAGAGCCGGGAGAGACCCAGTACTTC
few TRBD1 TRBJ1-5 TRBV27 CASRTGQATNQPQHF TGTGCCAGCAGGACCGGACAGGCTACCAATCAGCCCCAGCATTTT
NA TRBD1 TRBJ2-3 TRBV19 CASSTGQGGADTQYF TGTGCCAGTAGTACAGGACAGGGTGGAGCAGATACGCAGTATTTT
NA TRBD1 TRBJ2-2 TRBV5-8 CASSYRGLGGELFF TGTGCCAGCAGCTACAGGGGGCTGGGCGGGGAGCTGTTTTTT
NA TRBD1 TRBJ1-6 TRBV9 CASSVEPGQGESPLHF TGTGCCAGCAGCGTAGAGCCCGGGCAGGGGGAATCACCCCTCCACTTT
NA NA TRBJ2-4 TRBV7-9 CASSPRGTKNIQYF TGTGCCAGCAGCCCCCGGGGTACCAAAAACATTCAGTACTTC
NA NA TRBJ1-6 TRBV4-3 CASSLQAQEGNSPLHF TGCGCCAGCAGTCTCCAGGCACAGGAGGGTAATTCACCCCTCCACTTT
NA TRBD2 TRBJ2-7 TRBV3-1/TRBV3-2 CASSRFGGAGYEQYF TGTGCCAGCAGCCGATTCGGGGGGGCCGGGTACGAGCAGTACTTC
NA NA TRBJ2-7 TRBV19 CASSIDSGGYEQYF TGTGCCAGTAGTATAGATAGTGGGGGGTACGAGCAGTACTTC
NA TRBD1 TRBJ2-1 TRBV7-7 CASSPLPGQGANEQFF TGTGCTAGCAGCCCCCTACCGGGACAGGGGGCTAATGAGCAGTTCTTC
NA NA TRBJ1-1 TRBV29-1 CSATGTRGTEAFF TGCAGCGCCACCGGGACACGAGGGACTGAAGCTTTCTTT
NA NA TRBJ1-2 TRBV12-5 CASGLKQNYGYTF TGTGCTAGTGGTTTGAAACAGAACTATGGCTACACCTTC
NA TRBD2 TRBJ2-7 TRBV6-6 CASSRTSGGALGYEQYF TGTGCCAGCAGTCGGACTAGCGGGGGGGCGTTGGGCTACGAGCAGTACTTC
NA TRBD1 TRBJ2-7 TRBV5-5 CASSAGQGDYYEQYF TGTGCCAGCAGCGCAGGACAGGGTGACTACTACGAGCAGTACTTC
NA TRBD1 TRBJ1-2 TRBV7-2 CASSTWDRDIYGYTF TGTGCCAGCAGCACGTGGGACAGAGACATCTATGGCTACACCTTC
NA NA TRBJ2-7 TRBV4-1 CASSQVPGQSSYEQYF TGCGCCAGCAGCCAAGTTCCAGGACAGAGCTCCTACGAGCAGTACTTC
NA TRBD1 TRBJ1-2 TRBV6-5 CASGQGAVLGYTF TGTGCCAGCGGACAGGGGGCGGTCCTCGGCTACACCTTC
NA NA TRBJ1-2 TRBV7-9 CASSLNRNYGYTF TGTGCCAGCAGTCTAAACAGAAACTATGGCTACACCTTC
NA TRBD2 TRBJ2-7 TRBV11-2 CASSLVRGGAHEQYF TGTGCCAGCAGCTTAGTGCGCGGGGGGGCCCACGAGCAGTACTTC
few NA TRBJ2-1 TRBV5-4 CASSDSLHEQFF TGTGCCAGCTCCGACAGCTTGCATGAGCAGTTCTTC
NA NA TRBJ2-2 TRBV5-1 CASSLGHPGELFF TGCGCCAGCAGCTTAGGACACCCCGGGGAGCTGTTTTTT
NA NA TRBJ2-3 TRBV2 CASSEATFTDTQYF TGTGCCAGCAGTGAAGCGACTTTCACAGATACGCAGTATTTT
NA NA TRBJ1-2 TRBV24-1 CATTPGTYGYTF TGTGCCACCACGCCGGGGACTTATGGCTACACCTTC
NA TRBD1 TRBJ2-7 TRBV6-5 CASSYSGWDSYEQYF TGTGCCAGCAGTTACTCCGGGTGGGACAGCTACGAGCAGTACTTC
NA NA TRBJ2-2 TRBV30 CAWSVHGPGSDTGELFF TGTGCCTGGAGTGTACATGGGCCAGGGTCGGACACCGGGGAGCTGTTTTTT
NA TRBD1 TRBJ2-5 TRBV7-9 CASSLEGTGTETQYF TGTGCCAGCAGCTTAGAAGGGACAGGGACAGAGACCCAGTACTTC
once NA TRBJ2-1 TRBV21-1 CASNCGGPRNEQFF TGTGCCAGCAATTGCGGGGGGCCCCGCAATGAGCAGTTCTTC
NA NA TRBJ2-7 TRBV4-1 CASSQITGIASEQYF TGCGCCAGCAGCCAGATCACAGGGATCGCTTCCGAGCAGTACTTC
NA NA TRBJ1-2 TRBV5-8 CASTRAKDGYTF TGTGCCAGCACCAGGGCCAAGGATGGCTACACCTTC
NA TRBD2 TRBJ2-7 TRBV3-1/TRBV3-2 CASSQGTSGFYEQYF TGTGCCAGCAGCCAAGGGACTAGCGGTTTCTACGAGCAGTACTTC
NA TRBD2 TRBJ2-3 TRBV18 CASSPGLAGGQPDTQYF TGTGCCAGCTCACCAGGACTAGCGGGGGGCCAGCCAGATACGCAGTATTTT
NA TRBD1 TRBJ2-2 TRBV5-1 CASSSGQGRGSGELFF TGCGCCAGCAGCTCGGGACAGGGAAGAGGGTCCGGGGAGCTGTTTTTT
few TRBD1 TRBJ2-7 TRBV11-2 CASSLGRTGGHNEQYF TGTGCCAGCAGCTTAGGGAGGACAGGGGGACATAACGAGCAGTACTTC
NA TRBD2 TRBJ2-3 TRBV6-2/TRBV6-3 CASSYSPGTSGNTDTQYF TGTGCCAGCAGTTATAGTCCAGGGACTAGCGGTAACACAGATACGCAGTATTTT